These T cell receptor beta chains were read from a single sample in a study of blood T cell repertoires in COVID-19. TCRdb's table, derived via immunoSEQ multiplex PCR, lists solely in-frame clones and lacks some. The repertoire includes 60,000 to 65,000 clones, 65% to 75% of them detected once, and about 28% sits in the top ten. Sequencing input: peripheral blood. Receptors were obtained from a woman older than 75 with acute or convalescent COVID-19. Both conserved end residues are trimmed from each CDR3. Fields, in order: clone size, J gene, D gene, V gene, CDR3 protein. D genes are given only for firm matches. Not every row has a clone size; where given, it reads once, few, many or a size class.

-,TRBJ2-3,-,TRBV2,ASSAGTFGKDTQY
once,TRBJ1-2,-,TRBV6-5,ASSPVDSINYGYT
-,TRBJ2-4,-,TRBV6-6,ASSYSGGIRNIQY
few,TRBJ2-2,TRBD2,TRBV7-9,ASSRGLAGGGELF
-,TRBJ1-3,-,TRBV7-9,ASRPRQFTGNTIY
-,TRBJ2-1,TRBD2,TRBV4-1,ASSQGLALSSYNEQF
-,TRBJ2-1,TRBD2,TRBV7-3,ASSAGLAGVDEQF
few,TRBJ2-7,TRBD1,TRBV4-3,ASSHPGQGVHEQY
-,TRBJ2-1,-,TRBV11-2,ASSLYGGYNEQF
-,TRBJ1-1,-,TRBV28,ASSLSPRVGAF
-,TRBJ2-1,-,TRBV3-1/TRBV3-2,ASSQADRPRCNEQF
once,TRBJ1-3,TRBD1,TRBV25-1,ASSAPTGREGGNTIY
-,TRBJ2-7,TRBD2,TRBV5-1,ASSLIAGSDEQY
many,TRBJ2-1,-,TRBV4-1,ASSQDPRNNEQF
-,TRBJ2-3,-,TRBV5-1,ASSLVSRTDTQY
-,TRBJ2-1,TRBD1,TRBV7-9,ASSFSGQEDNEQF
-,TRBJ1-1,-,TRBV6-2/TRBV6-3,ASSYRRNTEAF
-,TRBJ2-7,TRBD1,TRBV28,ASSLPGTGAYEQY
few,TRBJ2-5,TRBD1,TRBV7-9,ASSRGTGRGETQY
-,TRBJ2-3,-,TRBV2,ASNRLSIPTDTQY
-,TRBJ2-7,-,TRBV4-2,ASSQVASSYEQY
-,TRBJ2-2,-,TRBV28,ASRVTGANTGELF
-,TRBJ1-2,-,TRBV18,ASSPEARINGYT
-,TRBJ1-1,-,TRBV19,ASSMVGQGVTEAF
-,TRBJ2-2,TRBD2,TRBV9,ASSVVDVAGGTGELF
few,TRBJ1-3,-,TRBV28,ASRFLSGNTIY
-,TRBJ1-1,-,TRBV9,ASRETVSTEAF
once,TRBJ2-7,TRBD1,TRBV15,ATSRDNRGQY